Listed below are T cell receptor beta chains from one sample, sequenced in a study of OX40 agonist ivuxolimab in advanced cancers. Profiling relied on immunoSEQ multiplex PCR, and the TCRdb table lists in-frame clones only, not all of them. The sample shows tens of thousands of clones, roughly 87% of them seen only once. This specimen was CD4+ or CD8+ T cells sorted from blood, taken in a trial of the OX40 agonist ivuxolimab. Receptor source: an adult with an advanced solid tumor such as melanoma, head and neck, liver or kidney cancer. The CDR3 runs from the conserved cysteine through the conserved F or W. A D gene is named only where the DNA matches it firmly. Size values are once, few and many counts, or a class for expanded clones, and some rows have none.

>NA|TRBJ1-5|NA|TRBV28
CASSLPNFDQPQHF
TGTGCCAGCAGTTTACCAAATTTCGATCAGCCCCAGCATTTT
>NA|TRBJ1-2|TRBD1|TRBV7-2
CASSPRRQGGYTF
TGTGCCAGCAGCCCCCGACGACAGGGGGGCTACACCTTC
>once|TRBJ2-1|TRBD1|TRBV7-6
CASSSGTGWNNEQFF
TGTGCCAGCAGCTCCGGGACAGGGTGGAACAATGAGCAGTTCTTC
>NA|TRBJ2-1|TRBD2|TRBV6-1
CASSEEPLAGRNEQFF
TGTGCCAGCAGTGAAGAACCCCTAGCGGGGAGAAATGAGCAGTTCTTC
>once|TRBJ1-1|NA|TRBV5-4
CASSPYQARNTEAFF
TGTGCCAGCAGCCCCTACCAGGCGAGGAACACTGAAGCTTTCTTT
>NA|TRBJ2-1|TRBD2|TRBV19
CASTPSTSGIPYNEQFF
TGTGCCAGTACTCCGTCGACTAGCGGGATCCCCTACAATGAGCAGTTCTTC
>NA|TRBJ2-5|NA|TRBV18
CASSTTRETQYF
TGTGCCAGCTCGACCACGCGCGAGACCCAGTACTTC
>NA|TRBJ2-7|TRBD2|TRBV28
CASSLGGSSYEQYF
TGTGCCAGCAGTTTGGGCGGGAGCTCCTACGAGCAGTACTTC
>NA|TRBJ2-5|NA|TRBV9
CASSVGGGETQYF
TGTGCCAGCAGCGTAGGGGGTGGGGAGACCCAGTACTTC
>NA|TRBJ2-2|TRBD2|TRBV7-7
CASGQGGARSGELFF
TGTGCTAGCGGGCAAGGTGGGGCTAGGTCCGGGGAGCTGTTTTTT
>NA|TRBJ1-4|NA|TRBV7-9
CADRPSTATNEKLFF
TGTGCCGACCGGCCCTCGACAGCAACTAATGAAAAACTGTTTTTT
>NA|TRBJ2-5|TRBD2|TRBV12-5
CASGLTRTSDGGGTQYF
TGTGCTAGTGGTTTGACCCGGACCTCAGACGGCGGGGGGACCCAGTACTTC
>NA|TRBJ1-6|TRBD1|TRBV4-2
CASSQGADRGLDSYNSPLHF
TGTGCCAGCAGCCAAGGGGCGGACAGGGGTTTAGACTCCTATAATTCACCCCTCCACTTT
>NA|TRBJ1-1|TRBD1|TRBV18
CASSQGADTEAFF
TGTGCCAGCTCACAGGGGGCGGACACTGAAGCTTTCTTT
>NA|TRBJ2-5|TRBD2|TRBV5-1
CASRLPSGGDGETQYF
TGCGCCAGCAGACTACCCAGCGGGGGGGATGGAGAGACCCAGTACTTC
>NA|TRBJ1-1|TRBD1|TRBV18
CASSPNRGNTEAFF
TGTGCCAGCTCACCGAACAGGGGAAACACTGAAGCTTTCTTT
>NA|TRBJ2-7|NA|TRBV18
CASSPTLDARAQYF
TGTGCCAGCTCACCAACATTGGACGCTCGAGCACAGTACTTC
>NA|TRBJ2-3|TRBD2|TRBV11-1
CASSPLAGGVDTQYF
TGTGCCAGCAGCCCACTAGCGGGGGGGGTAGATACGCAGTATTTT
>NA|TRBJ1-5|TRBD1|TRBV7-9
CASSLGVGQGDQPQHF
TGTGCCAGCAGCTTAGGGGTGGGACAGGGGGACCAGCCCCAGCATTTT
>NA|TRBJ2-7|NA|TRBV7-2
CASSLVPSDYYEQYF
TGTGCCAGCAGCTTAGTACCTTCAGACTATTACGAGCAGTACTTC
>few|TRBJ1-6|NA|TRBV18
CASSPTGRNSPLHF
TGTGCCAGCTCACCAACCGGAAGAAATTCACCCCTCCACTTT
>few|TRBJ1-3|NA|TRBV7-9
CASSLRGKSDGNTIYF
TGTGCCAGCAGCTTACGGGGAAAGTCGGATGGAAACACCATATATTTT
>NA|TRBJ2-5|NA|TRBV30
CAWSVAYGTETQYF
TGTGCCTGGAGTGTAGCGTACGGGACAGAGACCCAGTACTTC
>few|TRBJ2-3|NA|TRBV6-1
CASSEAQYWPTDTQYF
TGTGCCAGCAGTGAAGCGCAGTATTGGCCCACAGATACGCAGTATTTT
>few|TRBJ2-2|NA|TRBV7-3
CASSLMGRGNTGELFF
TGTGCCAGCAGCCTGATGGGACGGGGTAACACCGGGGAGCTGTTTTTT
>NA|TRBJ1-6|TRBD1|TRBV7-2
CASSLQGEYNSPLHF
TGTGCCAGCAGCTTACAGGGGGAGTATAATTCACCCCTCCACTTT
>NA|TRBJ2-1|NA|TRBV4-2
CASSQDRGEQFF
TGTGCCAGCAGCCAAGATCGGGGTGAGCAGTTCTTC
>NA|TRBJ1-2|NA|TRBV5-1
CASSSEGGVGYTF
TGCGCCAGCAGCTCGGAAGGCGGGGTCGGCTACACCTTC
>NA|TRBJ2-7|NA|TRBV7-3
CASSLNGGYNEQYF
TGTGCCAGCAGCTTAAACGGTGGGTACAACGAGCAGTACTTC